A selection of T cell receptor beta chains follows, all from one sample in a study of blood T cell repertoires in COVID-19. Produced via immunoSEQ multiplex PCR; TCRdb's table is partial and in-frame only. The sample yields 310,000 or so clones, around 86% seen once. The sample consisted of peripheral blood. These receptors came from a man aged 50-59 years with active or convalescent COVID-19. Each CDR3 is given with its conserved first and last residue. The D gene is left open where the match is weak. Size tells how often a clone was seen (once, few, many) or the class of an expanded clone, and some rows leave it out.

v_call: TRBV19; d_call: NA; j_call: TRBJ1-5; clone_size: NA; cdr3_length: 14; cdr3_aa: CASSMRQLNQPQHF; cdr3_nt: TGTGCCAGTAGTATGAGGCAGCTCAATCAGCCCCAGCATTTT
v_call: TRBV7-3; d_call: NA; j_call: TRBJ1-5; clone_size: NA; cdr3_length: 19; cdr3_aa: CASSLVNTGFSGSNQPQHF; cdr3_nt: TGTGCCAGCAGCTTAGTCAATACAGGGTTTAGTGGGAGCAATCAGCCCCAGCATTTT
v_call: TRBV2; d_call: TRBD2; j_call: TRBJ2-5; clone_size: many; cdr3_length: 19; cdr3_aa: CASNPGTSGGARSQETQYF; cdr3_nt: TGTGCCAGCAACCCCGGGACTAGCGGGGGGGCCAGGAGCCAAGAGACCCAGTACTTC
v_call: TRBV19; d_call: NA; j_call: TRBJ1-3; clone_size: NA; cdr3_length: 15; cdr3_aa: CASTEDQGSGNTIYF; cdr3_nt: TGTGCCAGTACCGAGGACCAGGGGTCTGGAAACACCATATATTTT
v_call: TRBV6-1; d_call: NA; j_call: TRBJ2-5; clone_size: NA; cdr3_length: 15; cdr3_aa: CASSDISRIGETQYF; cdr3_nt: TGTGCCAGCAGTGATATTTCGCGTATTGGAGAGACCCAGTACTTC
v_call: TRBV7-9; d_call: TRBD1; j_call: TRBJ2-3; clone_size: NA; cdr3_length: 15; cdr3_aa: CASSRAGGRADTQYF; cdr3_nt: TGTGCCAGCAGCAGAGCAGGGGGCCGGGCAGATACGCAGTATTTT
v_call: TRBV5-5; d_call: NA; j_call: TRBJ2-3; clone_size: once; cdr3_length: 17; cdr3_aa: CASSQISGGPETDTQYF; cdr3_nt: TGTGCCAGCAGCCAAATTTCCGGCGGGCCGGAGACAGATACGCAGTATTTT
v_call: TRBV4-2; d_call: TRBD2; j_call: TRBJ2-1; clone_size: NA; cdr3_length: 17; cdr3_aa: CASSQGKTSGGVREQFF; cdr3_nt: TGTGCCAGCAGCCAGGGGAAAACTAGCGGGGGGGTAAGGGAGCAGTTCTTC
v_call: TRBV7-2; d_call: NA; j_call: TRBJ1-5; clone_size: NA; cdr3_length: 13; cdr3_aa: CASSFHNNQPQHF; cdr3_nt: TGTGCCAGCAGCTTCCACAACAATCAGCCCCAGCATTTT
v_call: TRBV4-1; d_call: NA; j_call: TRBJ1-6; clone_size: NA; cdr3_length: 15; cdr3_aa: CASSPPQGTNSPLHF; cdr3_nt: TGCGCCAGCAGCCCCCCGCAGGGAACAAATTCACCCCTCCACTTT
v_call: TRBV11-2; d_call: NA; j_call: TRBJ1-1; clone_size: NA; cdr3_length: 16; cdr3_aa: CASMPYREGRNTEAFF; cdr3_nt: TGTGCCAGCATGCCGTACAGGGAGGGGAGGAACACTGAAGCTTTCTTT
v_call: TRBV2; d_call: NA; j_call: TRBJ2-3; clone_size: NA; cdr3_length: 13; cdr3_aa: CASISGVTDTQYF; cdr3_nt: TGTGCCAGCATTAGCGGAGTCACAGATACGCAGTATTTT
v_call: TRBV11-2; d_call: NA; j_call: TRBJ1-4; clone_size: few; cdr3_length: 16; cdr3_aa: CASSFVRGGRGGKLFF; cdr3_nt: TGTGCCAGCAGCTTCGTTCGGGGGGGCAGGGGTGGAAAACTGTTTTTT
v_call: TRBV27; d_call: TRBD1; j_call: TRBJ1-2; clone_size: NA; cdr3_length: 17; cdr3_aa: CASSPELGQGLSYGYTF; cdr3_nt: TGTGCCAGCAGCCCCGAACTGGGACAGGGCCTAAGCTATGGCTACACCTTC
v_call: TRBV5-4; d_call: TRBD2; j_call: TRBJ2-2; clone_size: NA; cdr3_length: 17; cdr3_aa: CASSSGLAGGRTGELFF; cdr3_nt: TGTGCCAGCAGCTCGGGACTAGCGGGGGGGCGGACCGGGGAGCTGTTTTTT
v_call: TRBV28; d_call: TRBD1; j_call: TRBJ1-5; clone_size: NA; cdr3_length: 17; cdr3_aa: CASSSRPGQGDNQPQHF; cdr3_nt: TGTGCCAGCAGTTCCCGGCCGGGACAGGGGGACAATCAGCCCCAGCATTTT
v_call: TRBV29-1; d_call: NA; j_call: TRBJ2-7; clone_size: NA; cdr3_length: 14; cdr3_aa: CSVVLQGPMPEQYF; cdr3_nt: TGCAGCGTTGTTCTTCAGGGTCCTATGCCCGAGCAGTACTTC
v_call: TRBV13; d_call: TRBD1; j_call: TRBJ2-3; clone_size: NA; cdr3_length: 16; cdr3_aa: CASRDRTGPSTDTQYF; cdr3_nt: TGTGCCAGCAGGGACCGGACAGGCCCTAGCACAGATACGCAGTATTTT
v_call: TRBV28; d_call: NA; j_call: TRBJ1-1; clone_size: NA; cdr3_length: 14; cdr3_aa: CASSHSQLNTEAFF; cdr3_nt: TGTGCCAGCAGTCACTCACAGTTGAACACTGAAGCTTTCTTT
v_call: TRBV15; d_call: TRBD1; j_call: TRBJ1-5; clone_size: NA; cdr3_length: 20; cdr3_aa: CATSRGIGTGGFDSNQPQHF; cdr3_nt: TGTGCCACCAGCAGGGGAATCGGGACAGGGGGCTTCGATAGCAATCAGCCCCAGCATTTT
v_call: TRBV6-5; d_call: TRBD2; j_call: TRBJ2-1; clone_size: few; cdr3_length: 14; cdr3_aa: CASRAGTTNNEQFF; cdr3_nt: TGTGCCAGCAGGGCCGGGACTACCAACAATGAGCAGTTCTTC
v_call: TRBV5-6; d_call: TRBD1; j_call: TRBJ1-5; clone_size: NA; cdr3_length: 15; cdr3_aa: CASSQTGGSNQPQHF; cdr3_nt: TGTGCCAGCAGTCAAACAGGGGGAAGCAATCAGCCCCAGCATTTT
v_call: TRBV4-2; d_call: TRBD1; j_call: TRBJ2-7; clone_size: NA; cdr3_length: 15; cdr3_aa: CASSQPGQGGYEQYF; cdr3_nt: TGTGCCAGCAGCCAACCTGGACAGGGGGGTTACGAGCAGTACTTC
v_call: TRBV28; d_call: TRBD1; j_call: TRBJ2-7; clone_size: NA; cdr3_length: 15; cdr3_aa: CASSTPGQGAYEQYF; cdr3_nt: TGTGCCAGCAGTACCCCGGGACAGGGCGCCTACGAGCAGTACTTC
v_call: TRBV7-9; d_call: NA; j_call: TRBJ1-2; clone_size: NA; cdr3_length: 14; cdr3_aa: CASSFGSRGRGYTF; cdr3_nt: TGTGCCAGCAGCTTTGGGTCCAGGGGCCGCGGCTACACCTTC
v_call: TRBV5-8; d_call: NA; j_call: TRBJ1-5; clone_size: NA; cdr3_length: 14; cdr3_aa: CASSLDRATGPQHF; cdr3_nt: TGTGCCAGCAGCTTGGACAGGGCCACGGGGCCCCAGCATTTT
v_call: TRBV11-2; d_call: NA; j_call: TRBJ2-3; clone_size: NA; cdr3_length: 18; cdr3_aa: CASSPLGARERVRDTQYF; cdr3_nt: TGTGCCAGCAGCCCCCTCGGGGCGCGGGAAAGAGTGAGAGATACGCAGTATTTT
v_call: TRBV5-1; d_call: NA; j_call: TRBJ1-6; clone_size: NA; cdr3_length: 13; cdr3_aa: CASSLRGGSPLHF; cdr3_nt: TGCGCCAGCAGCTTGAGGGGCGGATCACCCCTCCACTTT
v_call: TRBV5-1; d_call: TRBD1; j_call: TRBJ1-3; clone_size: NA; cdr3_length: 17; cdr3_aa: CASSKGQGKSTGNTIYF; cdr3_nt: TGCGCCAGCAGCAAGGGACAGGGAAAATCAACTGGAAACACCATATATTTT
v_call: TRBV9; d_call: TRBD1; j_call: TRBJ1-3; clone_size: NA; cdr3_length: 18; cdr3_aa: CASSGGTDYFYSGNTIYF; cdr3_nt: TGTGCCAGCAGCGGAGGGACAGACTACTTTTACTCTGGAAACACCATATATTTT
v_call: TRBV27; d_call: TRBD1; j_call: TRBJ1-2; clone_size: NA; cdr3_length: 15; cdr3_aa: CASRGQGASSYGYTF; cdr3_nt: TGTGCCAGCAGAGGACAGGGGGCAAGTTCCTATGGCTACACCTTC
v_call: TRBV6-2/TRBV6-3; d_call: TRBD1; j_call: TRBJ1-2; clone_size: NA; cdr3_length: 11; cdr3_aa: CASSADRAYTF; cdr3_nt: TGTGCCAGCAGTGCGGACAGGGCCTACACCTTC
v_call: TRBV30; d_call: TRBD2; j_call: TRBJ2-7; clone_size: NA; cdr3_length: 14; cdr3_aa: CAWSVGGGTYEQYF; cdr3_nt: TGTGCCTGGAGTGTAGGCGGGGGGACCTACGAGCAGTACTTC
v_call: TRBV7-8; d_call: NA; j_call: TRBJ1-4; clone_size: NA; cdr3_length: 12; cdr3_aa: CASSPSGEKLFF; cdr3_nt: TGTGCCAGCAGCCCGTCGGGTGAAAAACTGTTTTTT
v_call: TRBV4-1; d_call: TRBD1; j_call: TRBJ1-2; clone_size: NA; cdr3_length: 15; cdr3_aa: CASSHSGTGVRGYTF; cdr3_nt: TGCGCCAGCAGCCATTCCGGGACAGGAGTGCGAGGCTACACCTTC
v_call: TRBV5-1; d_call: TRBD2; j_call: TRBJ2-5; clone_size: few; cdr3_length: 17; cdr3_aa: CASSLEGLAVPQETQYF; cdr3_nt: TGCGCCAGCAGCTTGGAAGGACTAGCAGTACCCCAAGAGACCCAGTACTTC
v_call: TRBV6-6; d_call: TRBD1; j_call: TRBJ1-2; clone_size: NA; cdr3_length: 13; cdr3_aa: CASSSDRVYGYTF; cdr3_nt: TGTGCCAGCAGCTCTGACAGGGTCTATGGCTACACCTTC
v_call: TRBV27; d_call: NA; j_call: TRBJ1-2; clone_size: NA; cdr3_length: 12; cdr3_aa: CASSHANYGYTF; cdr3_nt: TGTGCCAGCAGTCATGCTAACTATGGCTACACCTTC
v_call: TRBV13; d_call: NA; j_call: TRBJ2-5; clone_size: few; cdr3_length: 15; cdr3_aa: CASSLMEAPQETQYF; cdr3_nt: TGTGCCAGCAGCCTTATGGAGGCGCCCCAAGAGACCCAGTACTTC
v_call: TRBV19; d_call: TRBD1; j_call: TRBJ1-5; clone_size: NA; cdr3_length: 16; cdr3_aa: CASSQRTGYSNQPQHF; cdr3_nt: TGTGCCAGTAGCCAAAGGACAGGGTATAGCAATCAGCCCCAGCATTTT
v_call: TRBV6-1; d_call: TRBD1; j_call: TRBJ1-1; clone_size: NA; cdr3_length: 16; cdr3_aa: CASSERGQGRYTEAFF; cdr3_nt: TGTGCCAGCAGTGAAAGGGGACAGGGACGGTACACTGAAGCTTTCTTT
v_call: TRBV5-1; d_call: NA; j_call: TRBJ2-3; clone_size: NA; cdr3_length: 13; cdr3_aa: CASRKEDTDTQYF; cdr3_nt: TGCGCCAGCAGGAAGGAGGACACAGATACGCAGTATTTT
v_call: TRBV20-1; d_call: TRBD1; j_call: TRBJ1-2; clone_size: NA; cdr3_length: 14; cdr3_aa: CSVSIRDRAYGYTF; cdr3_nt: TGCAGTGTTAGTATTCGGGACAGGGCTTATGGCTACACCTTC
v_call: TRBV7-8; d_call: NA; j_call: TRBJ2-5; clone_size: NA; cdr3_length: 12; cdr3_aa: CASSFTGGTQYF; cdr3_nt: TGTGCCAGCAGCTTCACAGGTGGGACCCAGTACTTC
v_call: TRBV30; d_call: NA; j_call: TRBJ1-1; clone_size: NA; cdr3_length: 14; cdr3_aa: CAWNGDLRDTEAFF; cdr3_nt: TGTGCCTGGAATGGGGACTTGAGGGACACTGAAGCTTTCTTT
v_call: TRBV28; d_call: TRBD2; j_call: TRBJ2-3; clone_size: few; cdr3_length: 16; cdr3_aa: CASSSRTSGSPDTQYF; cdr3_nt: TGTGCCAGCAGTTCCAGGACTAGCGGGAGCCCAGATACGCAGTATTTT
v_call: TRBV24-1; d_call: TRBD2; j_call: TRBJ2-1; clone_size: NA; cdr3_length: 15; cdr3_aa: CATQPRGLAVNEQFF; cdr3_nt: TGTGCCACCCAGCCCCGTGGACTAGCGGTTAATGAGCAGTTCTTC
v_call: TRBV7-8; d_call: TRBD1; j_call: TRBJ1-2; clone_size: NA; cdr3_length: 13; cdr3_aa: CASSLTGPYGYTF; cdr3_nt: TGTGCCAGCAGCTTGACAGGGCCCTATGGCTACACCTTC
v_call: TRBV27; d_call: TRBD1; j_call: TRBJ2-5; clone_size: NA; cdr3_length: 15; cdr3_aa: CASSKLTGLQETQYF; cdr3_nt: TGTGCCAGCAGTAAACTGACAGGGCTCCAAGAGACCCAGTACTTC
v_call: TRBV7-2; d_call: NA; j_call: TRBJ2-7; clone_size: NA; cdr3_length: 14; cdr3_aa: CASSLLAILREQYF; cdr3_nt: TGTGCCAGCAGCTTATTAGCTATTTTGAGGGAGCAGTACTTC
v_call: TRBV28; d_call: NA; j_call: TRBJ2-1; clone_size: few; cdr3_length: 14; cdr3_aa: CASSSLGVYNEQFF; cdr3_nt: TGTGCCAGCAGTTCATTGGGCGTCTACAATGAGCAGTTCTTC
v_call: TRBV19; d_call: TRBD1; j_call: TRBJ2-3; clone_size: once; cdr3_length: 17; cdr3_aa: CASSPNPTGVATDTQYF; cdr3_nt: TGTGCCAGTAGTCCCAACCCGACAGGGGTTGCAACAGATACGCAGTATTTT
v_call: TRBV19; d_call: TRBD1; j_call: TRBJ1-6; clone_size: NA; cdr3_length: 15; cdr3_aa: CASSPGTAYNSPLHF; cdr3_nt: TGTGCCAGTAGTCCCGGGACAGCCTATAATTCACCCCTCCACTTT
v_call: TRBV6-6; d_call: NA; j_call: TRBJ2-7; clone_size: NA; cdr3_length: 12; cdr3_aa: CASSPGFREQYF; cdr3_nt: TGTGCCAGCAGTCCAGGGTTTCGCGAGCAGTACTTC
v_call: TRBV7-2; d_call: NA; j_call: TRBJ1-2; clone_size: once; cdr3_length: 16; cdr3_aa: CASSLGPGKEGWSYTF; cdr3_nt: TGTGCCAGCAGCTTAGGCCCCGGGAAGGAGGGCTGGAGCTACACCTTC